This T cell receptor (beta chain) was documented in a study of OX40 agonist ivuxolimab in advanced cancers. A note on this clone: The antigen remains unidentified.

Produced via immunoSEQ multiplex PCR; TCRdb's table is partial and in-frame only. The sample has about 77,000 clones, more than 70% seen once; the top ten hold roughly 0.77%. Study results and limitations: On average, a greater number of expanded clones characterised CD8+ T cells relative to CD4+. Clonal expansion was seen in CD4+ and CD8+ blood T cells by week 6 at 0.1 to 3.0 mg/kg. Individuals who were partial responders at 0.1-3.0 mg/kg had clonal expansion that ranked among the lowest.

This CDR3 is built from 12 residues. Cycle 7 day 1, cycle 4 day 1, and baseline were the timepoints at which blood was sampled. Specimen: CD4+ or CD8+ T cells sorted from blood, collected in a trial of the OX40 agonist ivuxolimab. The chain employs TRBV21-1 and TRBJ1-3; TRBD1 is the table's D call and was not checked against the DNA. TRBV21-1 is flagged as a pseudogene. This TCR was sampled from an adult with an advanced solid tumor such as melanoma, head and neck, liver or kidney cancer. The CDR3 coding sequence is TGTGCCAGCCGACAGGGGGGAAACACCATATATTTT. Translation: CASRQGGNTIYF.